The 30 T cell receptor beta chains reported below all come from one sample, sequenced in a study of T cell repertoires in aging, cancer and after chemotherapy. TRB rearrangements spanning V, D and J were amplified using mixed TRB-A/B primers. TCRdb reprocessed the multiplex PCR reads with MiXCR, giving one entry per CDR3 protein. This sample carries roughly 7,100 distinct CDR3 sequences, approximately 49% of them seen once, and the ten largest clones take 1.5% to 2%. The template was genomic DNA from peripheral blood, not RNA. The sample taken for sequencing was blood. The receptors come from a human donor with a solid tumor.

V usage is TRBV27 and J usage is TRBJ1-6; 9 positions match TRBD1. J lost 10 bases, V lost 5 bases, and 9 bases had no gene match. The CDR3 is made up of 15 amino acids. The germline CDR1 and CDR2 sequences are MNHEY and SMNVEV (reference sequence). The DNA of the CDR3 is TGTGCCAGCAGTACAGGGACAGGGATTTCCTCACCCCTCCACTTT. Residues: CASSTGTGISSPLHF.

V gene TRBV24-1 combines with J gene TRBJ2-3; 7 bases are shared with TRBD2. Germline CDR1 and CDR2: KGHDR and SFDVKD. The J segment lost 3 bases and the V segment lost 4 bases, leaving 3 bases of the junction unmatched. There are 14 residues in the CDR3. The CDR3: CATSDPSGTDTQYF. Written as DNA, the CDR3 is TGTGCCACCAGTGACCCTAGCGGAACAGATACGCAGTATTTT.

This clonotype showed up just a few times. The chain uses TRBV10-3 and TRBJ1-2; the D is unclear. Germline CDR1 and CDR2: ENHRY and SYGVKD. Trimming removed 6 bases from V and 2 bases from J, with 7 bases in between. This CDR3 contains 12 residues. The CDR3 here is CAISDGNYGYTF. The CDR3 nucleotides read TGTGCCATCAGCGACGGAAACTATGGCTACACCTTC.

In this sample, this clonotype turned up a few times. The CDR3 sequence is CASSTESGGNEKLFF. The DNA of the CDR3 is TGTGCCAGTAGTACCGAATCAGGGGGAAATGAAAAACTGTTTTTT. The chain joins TRBV19 to TRBJ1-4; TRBD1 agrees at 7 bases. The CDR3 has 15 amino acids. Germline CDR1 reads LNHDA; CDR2 reads SQIVND (reference sequence). V trimming: 4 bases; J trimming: 5 bases; junction bases outside the gene matches: 7.

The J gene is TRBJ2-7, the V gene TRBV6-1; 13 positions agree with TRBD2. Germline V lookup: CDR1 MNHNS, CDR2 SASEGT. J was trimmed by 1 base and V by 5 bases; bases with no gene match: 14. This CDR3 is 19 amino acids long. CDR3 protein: CASSYSTTSGRARSYEQYF. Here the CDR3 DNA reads TGTGCCAGCAGTTACTCGACCACTAGCGGGAGGGCTAGATCCTACGAGCAGTACTTC.

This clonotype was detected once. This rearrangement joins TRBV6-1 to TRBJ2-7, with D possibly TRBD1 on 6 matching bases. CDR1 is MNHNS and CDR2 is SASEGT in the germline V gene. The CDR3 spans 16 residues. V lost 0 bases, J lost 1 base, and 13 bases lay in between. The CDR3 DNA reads TGTGCCAGCAGTGAAGCGGATACAGGGCATTCCTACGAGCAGTACTTC. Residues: CASSEADTGHSYEQYF.

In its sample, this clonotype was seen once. For the CDR3, the DNA is TGTGCCAGCAGCTTCTTGGTGGGCGGCCCGCAGTATTTT. Amino acid sequence: CASSFLVGGPQYF. The V gene is TRBV7-2, the J gene TRBJ2-3; D not resolved. V was pared by 3 bases and J by 10 bases, with 14 bases between. Germline V gives CDR1 SGHTA, CDR2 FQGNSA. The CDR3 runs to 13 residues.

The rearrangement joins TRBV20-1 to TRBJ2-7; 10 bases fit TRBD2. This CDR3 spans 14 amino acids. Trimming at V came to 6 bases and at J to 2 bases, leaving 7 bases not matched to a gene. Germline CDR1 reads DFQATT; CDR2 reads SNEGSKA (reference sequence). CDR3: CSAPKLAGPYEQYF. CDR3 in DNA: TGCAGTGCCCCCAAACTAGCGGGACCCTACGAGCAGTACTTC.

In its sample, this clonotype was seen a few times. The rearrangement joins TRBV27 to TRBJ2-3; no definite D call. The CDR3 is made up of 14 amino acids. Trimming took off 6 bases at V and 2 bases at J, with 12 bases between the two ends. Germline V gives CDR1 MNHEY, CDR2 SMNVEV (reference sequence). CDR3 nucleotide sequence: TGTGCCAGCAGGACCCTTCACGTCACAGATACGCAGTATTTT. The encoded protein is CASRTLHVTDTQYF.

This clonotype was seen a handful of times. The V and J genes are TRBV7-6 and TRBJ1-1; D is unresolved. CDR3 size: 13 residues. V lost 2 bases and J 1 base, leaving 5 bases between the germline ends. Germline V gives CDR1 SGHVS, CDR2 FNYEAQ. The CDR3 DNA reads TGTGCCAGCAGCTTACGACAGAACACTGAAGCTTTCTTT. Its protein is CASSLRQNTEAFF.

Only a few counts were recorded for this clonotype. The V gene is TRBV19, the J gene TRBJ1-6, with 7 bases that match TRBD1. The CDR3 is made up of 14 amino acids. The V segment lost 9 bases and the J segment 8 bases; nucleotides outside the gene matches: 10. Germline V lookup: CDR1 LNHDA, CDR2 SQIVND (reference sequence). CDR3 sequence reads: CASRTGAGDSPLHF. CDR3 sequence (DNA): TGTGCCAGCAGAACAGGGGCCGGAGATTCACCCCTCCACTTT.

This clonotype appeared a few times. The CDR3, as DNA: TGTGCCAGCAGCTTAGGCCTGGGACAGGATTACTCCTACGAGCAGTACTTC. It codes for CASSLGLGQDYSYEQYF. The chain is built from TRBV7-2 and TRBJ2-7, with 8 positions matching TRBD1. The junction had 8 bases not matched to a gene; V was cut back by 1 base and J by 0 bases. CDR3 length equals 17 residues. Germline CDR1 SGHTA, CDR2 FQGNSA.

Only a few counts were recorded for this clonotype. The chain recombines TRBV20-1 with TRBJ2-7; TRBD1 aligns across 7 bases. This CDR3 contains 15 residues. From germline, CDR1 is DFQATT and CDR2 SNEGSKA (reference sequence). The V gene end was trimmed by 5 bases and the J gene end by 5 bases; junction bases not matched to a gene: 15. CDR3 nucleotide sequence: TGCAGTGCTTATGATCGACAGGGCCTTATCGACGAGCAGTACTTC. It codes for CSAYDRQGLIDEQYF.

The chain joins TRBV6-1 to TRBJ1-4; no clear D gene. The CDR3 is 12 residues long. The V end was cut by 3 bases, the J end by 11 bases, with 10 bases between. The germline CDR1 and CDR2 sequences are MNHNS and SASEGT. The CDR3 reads CASSDWQEKLFF. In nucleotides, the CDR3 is TGTGCCAGCAGTGACTGGCAGGAGAAACTGTTTTTT.

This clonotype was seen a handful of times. The chain's CDR3 is CASSYSSEEDGYTF. The CDR3 DNA reads as TGTGCCAGCAGTTACTCGAGTGAAGAGGATGGCTACACCTTC. The gene calls are TRBV6-2 or TRBV6-3 and TRBJ1-2; D not certain. The CDR3 totals 14 residues. V was trimmed by 0 bases and J by 6 bases, leaving 11 bases between them. From germline, CDR1 is MNHEY and CDR2 SVGEGT.

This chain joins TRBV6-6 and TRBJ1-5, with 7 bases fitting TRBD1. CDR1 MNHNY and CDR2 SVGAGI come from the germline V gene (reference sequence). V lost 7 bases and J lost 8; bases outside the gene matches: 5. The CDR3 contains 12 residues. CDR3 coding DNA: TGTGCCAGCACCAATACAGGGGAGCCCCAGCATTTT. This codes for CASTNTGEPQHF.

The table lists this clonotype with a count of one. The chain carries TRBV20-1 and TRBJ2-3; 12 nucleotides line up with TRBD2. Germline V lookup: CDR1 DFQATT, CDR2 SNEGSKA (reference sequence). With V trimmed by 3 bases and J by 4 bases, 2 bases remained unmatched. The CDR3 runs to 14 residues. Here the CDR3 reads CSASLAGGPDTQYF. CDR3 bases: TGCAGTGCTAGTCTAGCGGGAGGGCCAGATACGCAGTATTTT.

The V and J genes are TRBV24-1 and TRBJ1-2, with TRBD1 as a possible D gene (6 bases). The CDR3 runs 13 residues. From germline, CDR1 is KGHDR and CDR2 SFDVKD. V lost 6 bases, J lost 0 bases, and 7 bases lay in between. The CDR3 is CATSPGANYGYTF. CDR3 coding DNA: TGTGCCACCAGTCCAGGGGCTAACTATGGCTACACCTTC.

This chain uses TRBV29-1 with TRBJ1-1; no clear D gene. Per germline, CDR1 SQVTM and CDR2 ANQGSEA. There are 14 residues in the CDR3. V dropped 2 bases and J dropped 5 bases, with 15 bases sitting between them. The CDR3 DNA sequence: TGCAGCGTTGAAAGGACCGGGGTGGGAACTGAAGCTTTCTTT. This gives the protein CSVERTGVGTEAFF.

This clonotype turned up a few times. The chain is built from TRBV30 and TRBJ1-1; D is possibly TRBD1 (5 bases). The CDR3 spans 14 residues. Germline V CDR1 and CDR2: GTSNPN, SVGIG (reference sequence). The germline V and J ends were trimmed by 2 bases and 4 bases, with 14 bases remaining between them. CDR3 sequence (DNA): TGTGCCTGGAGTAAAGGGGCGAGGAGCACTGAAGCTTTCTTT. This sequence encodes CAWSKGARSTEAFF.

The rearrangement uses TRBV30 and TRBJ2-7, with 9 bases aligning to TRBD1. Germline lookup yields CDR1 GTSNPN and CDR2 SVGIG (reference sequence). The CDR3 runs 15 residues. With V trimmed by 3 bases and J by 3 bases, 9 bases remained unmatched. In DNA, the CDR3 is TGTGCCTGGAGAGGCCGGGACAGGGAACTCTACGAGCAGTACTTC. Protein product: CAWRGRDRELYEQYF.

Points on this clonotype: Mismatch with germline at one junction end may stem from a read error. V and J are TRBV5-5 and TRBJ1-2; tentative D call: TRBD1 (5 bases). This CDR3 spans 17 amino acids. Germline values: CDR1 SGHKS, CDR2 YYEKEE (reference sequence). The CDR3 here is CASSLGLYMEENYGYTF. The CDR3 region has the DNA TGCGCCAGCAGCTTGGGGCTCTATATGGAAGAAAACTATGGCTACACCTTC.

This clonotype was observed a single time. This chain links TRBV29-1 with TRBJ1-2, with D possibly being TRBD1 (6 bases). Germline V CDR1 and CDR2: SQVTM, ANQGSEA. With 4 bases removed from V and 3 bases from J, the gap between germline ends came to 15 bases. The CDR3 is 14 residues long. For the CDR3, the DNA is TGCAGCGTTGGCGGGGGGGCCAGGGACTATGGCTACACCTTC. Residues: CSVGGGARDYGYTF.

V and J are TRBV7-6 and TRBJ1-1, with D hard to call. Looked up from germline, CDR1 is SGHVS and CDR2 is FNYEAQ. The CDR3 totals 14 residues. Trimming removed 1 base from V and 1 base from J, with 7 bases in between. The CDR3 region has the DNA TGTGCCAGCAGCTTAGTCGGTGAGAACACTGAAGCTTTCTTT. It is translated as CASSLVGENTEAFF.

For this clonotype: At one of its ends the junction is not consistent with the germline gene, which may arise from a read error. This CDR3 is CSAGDIANYGYTF. DNA for the CDR3: TGCAGTGCTGGAGACATCGCTAACTATGGCTACACCTTC. The rearrangement joins TRBV20-1 to TRBJ1-2; D call uncertain. The V gene's germline CDR1 is DFQATT and CDR2 SNEGSKA (reference sequence). This CDR3 spans 13 amino acids.

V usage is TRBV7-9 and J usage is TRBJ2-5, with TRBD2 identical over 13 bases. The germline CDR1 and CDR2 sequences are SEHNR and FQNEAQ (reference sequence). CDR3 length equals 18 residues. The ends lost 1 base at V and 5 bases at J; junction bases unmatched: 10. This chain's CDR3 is CASSLVLAGGPEEETQYF. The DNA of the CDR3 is TGTGCCAGCAGCTTAGTACTAGCGGGAGGGCCGGAGGAGGAGACCCAGTACTTC.

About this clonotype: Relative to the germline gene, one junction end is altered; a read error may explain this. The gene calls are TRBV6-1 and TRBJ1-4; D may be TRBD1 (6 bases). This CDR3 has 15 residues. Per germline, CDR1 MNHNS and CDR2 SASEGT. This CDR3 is CAISDQGPANEKLFF. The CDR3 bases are TGTGCCATCAGTGATCAGGGGCCGGCTAATGAAAAACTGTTTTTT.

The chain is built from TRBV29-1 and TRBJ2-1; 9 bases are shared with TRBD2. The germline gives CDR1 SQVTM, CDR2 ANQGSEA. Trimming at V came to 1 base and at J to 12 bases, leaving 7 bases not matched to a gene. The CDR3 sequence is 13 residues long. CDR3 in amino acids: CSVEGSRREGQFF. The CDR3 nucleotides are TGCAGCGTTGAAGGTAGCCGGCGGGAGGGGCAGTTCTTC.

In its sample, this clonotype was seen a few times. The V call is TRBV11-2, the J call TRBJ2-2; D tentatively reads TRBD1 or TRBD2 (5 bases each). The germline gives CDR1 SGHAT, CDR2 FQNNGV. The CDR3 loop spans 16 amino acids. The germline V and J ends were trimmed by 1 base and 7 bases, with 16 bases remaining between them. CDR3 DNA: TGTGCCAGCAGCTTAGTCAGGCCCGGGGCGGGCGGGGAGCTGTTTTTT. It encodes CASSLVRPGAGGELFF.

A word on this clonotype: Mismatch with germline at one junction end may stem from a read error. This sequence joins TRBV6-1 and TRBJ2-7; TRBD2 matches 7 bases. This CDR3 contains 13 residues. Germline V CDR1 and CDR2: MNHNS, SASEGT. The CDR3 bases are TGTGCCAGCGCGGCGGGAGTACCCTACGATCAGTACTTC. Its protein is CASAAGVPYDQYF.